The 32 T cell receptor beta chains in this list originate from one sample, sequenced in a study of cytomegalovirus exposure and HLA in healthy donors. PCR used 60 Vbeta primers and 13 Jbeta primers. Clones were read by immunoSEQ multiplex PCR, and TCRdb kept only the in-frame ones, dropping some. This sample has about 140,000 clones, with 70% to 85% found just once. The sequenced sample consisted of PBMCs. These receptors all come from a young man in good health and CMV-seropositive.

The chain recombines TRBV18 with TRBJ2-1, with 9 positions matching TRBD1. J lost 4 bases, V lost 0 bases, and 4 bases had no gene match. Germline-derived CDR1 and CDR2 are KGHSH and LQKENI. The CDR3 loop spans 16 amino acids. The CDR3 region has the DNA TGTGCCAGCTCACCACCCGGGACAGGGAGGTACAATGAGCAGTTCTTC. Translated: CASSPPGTGRYNEQFF.

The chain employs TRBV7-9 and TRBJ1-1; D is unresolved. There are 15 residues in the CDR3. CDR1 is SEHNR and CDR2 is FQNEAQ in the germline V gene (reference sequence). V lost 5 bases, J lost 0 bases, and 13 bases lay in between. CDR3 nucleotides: TGTGCCAGCAGCCCCCCAACTACGATGAACACTGAAGCTTTCTTT. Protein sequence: CASSPPTTMNTEAFF.

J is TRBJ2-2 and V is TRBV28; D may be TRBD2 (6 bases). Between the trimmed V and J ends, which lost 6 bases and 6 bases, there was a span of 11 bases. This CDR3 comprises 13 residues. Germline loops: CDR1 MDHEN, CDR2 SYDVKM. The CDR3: CASSNGGAGELFF. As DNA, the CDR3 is TGTGCCAGCAGCAATGGAGGGGCCGGGGAGCTGTTTTTT.

CDR3 nucleotides: TGTGCCAGCCCCCCTTGGAGGTATCTAGCGGTAGTAGCAGATACGCAGTATTTT. Translating it yields CASPPWRYLAVVADTQYF. This chain uses TRBV21-1 with TRBJ2-3; TRBD2, as called in the table, went unchecked against the DNA. TRBV21-1 is shown as a pseudogene. The length of the CDR3 is 18 residues.

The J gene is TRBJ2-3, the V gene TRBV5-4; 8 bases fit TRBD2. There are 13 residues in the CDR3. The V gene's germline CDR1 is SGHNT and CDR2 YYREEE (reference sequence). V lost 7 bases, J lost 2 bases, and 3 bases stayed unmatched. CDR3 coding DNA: TGTGCCAGCCGCGGGAGGAACACAGATACGCAGTATTTT. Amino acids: CASRGRNTDTQYF.

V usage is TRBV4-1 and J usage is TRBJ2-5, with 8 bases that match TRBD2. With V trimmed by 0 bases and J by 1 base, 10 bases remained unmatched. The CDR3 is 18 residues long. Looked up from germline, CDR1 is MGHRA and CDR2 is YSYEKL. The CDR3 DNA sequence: TGCGCCAGCAGCCAAGAGCTTGGGGCTAGCGGGCTCCAAGAGACCCAGTACTTC. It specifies CASSQELGASGLQETQYF.

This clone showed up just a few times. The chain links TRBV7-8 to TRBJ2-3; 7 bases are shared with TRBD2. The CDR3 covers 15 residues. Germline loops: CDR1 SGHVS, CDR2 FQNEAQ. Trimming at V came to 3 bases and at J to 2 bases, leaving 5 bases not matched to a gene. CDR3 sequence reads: CASSFGLADTDTQYF. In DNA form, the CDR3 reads TGTGCCAGCAGCTTCGGTCTAGCGGACACAGATACGCAGTATTTT.

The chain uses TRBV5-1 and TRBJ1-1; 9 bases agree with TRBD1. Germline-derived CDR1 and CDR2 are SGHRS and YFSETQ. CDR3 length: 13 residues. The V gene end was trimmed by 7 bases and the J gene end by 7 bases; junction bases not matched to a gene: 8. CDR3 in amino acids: CASHTGGVSEAFF. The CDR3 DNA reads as TGCGCCAGCCACACAGGGGGCGTAAGTGAAGCTTTCTTT.

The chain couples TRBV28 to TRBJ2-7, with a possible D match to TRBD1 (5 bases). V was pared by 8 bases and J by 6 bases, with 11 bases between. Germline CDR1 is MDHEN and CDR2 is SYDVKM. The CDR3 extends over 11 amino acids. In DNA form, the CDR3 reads TGTGCCAGCGTTACAGGCGGCGAGCAGTACTTC. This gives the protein CASVTGGEQYF. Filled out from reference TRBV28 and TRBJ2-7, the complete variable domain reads DVKVTQSSRYLVKRTGEKVFLECVQDMDHENMFWYRQDPGLGLRLIYFSYDVKMKEKGDIPEGYSVSREKKERFSLILESASTNQTSMYLCASVTGGEQYFGPGTRLTVT.

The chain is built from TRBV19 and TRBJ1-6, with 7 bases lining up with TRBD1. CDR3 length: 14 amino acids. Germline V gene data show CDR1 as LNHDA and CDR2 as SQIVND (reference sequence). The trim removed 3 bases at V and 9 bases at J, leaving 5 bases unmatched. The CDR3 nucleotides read TGTGCCAGTAGTATCGGGGGACAGCGTTCACCCCTCCACTTT. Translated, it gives CASSIGGQRSPLHF.

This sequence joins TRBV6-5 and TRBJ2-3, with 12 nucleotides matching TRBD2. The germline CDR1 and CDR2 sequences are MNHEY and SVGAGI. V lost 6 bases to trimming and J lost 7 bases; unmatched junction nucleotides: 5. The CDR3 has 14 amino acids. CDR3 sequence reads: CASSQGLAGNTQYF. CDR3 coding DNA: TGTGCCAGCAGCCAGGGACTAGCGGGTAATACGCAGTATTTT.

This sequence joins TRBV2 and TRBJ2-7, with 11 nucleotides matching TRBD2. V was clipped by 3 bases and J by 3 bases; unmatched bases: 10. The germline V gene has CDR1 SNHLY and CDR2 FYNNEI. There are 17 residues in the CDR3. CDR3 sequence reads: CASSEDRLAGIVYEQYF. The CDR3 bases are TGTGCCAGCAGTGAGGATAGACTAGCGGGGATAGTCTACGAGCAGTACTTC.

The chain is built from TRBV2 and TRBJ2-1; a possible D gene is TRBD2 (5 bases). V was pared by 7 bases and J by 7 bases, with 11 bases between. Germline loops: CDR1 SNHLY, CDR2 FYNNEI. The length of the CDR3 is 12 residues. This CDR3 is CASTPEGNEQFF. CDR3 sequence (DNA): TGTGCCAGCACTCCTGAGGGAAATGAGCAGTTCTTC.

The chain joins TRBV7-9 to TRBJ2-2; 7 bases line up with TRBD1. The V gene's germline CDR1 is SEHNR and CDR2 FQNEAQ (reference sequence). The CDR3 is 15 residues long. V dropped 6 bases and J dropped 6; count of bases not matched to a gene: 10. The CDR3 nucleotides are TGTGCCAGCAGGTCCGGACAGGTTAGGGCCGGGGAGCTGTTTTTT. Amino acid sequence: CASRSGQVRAGELFF.

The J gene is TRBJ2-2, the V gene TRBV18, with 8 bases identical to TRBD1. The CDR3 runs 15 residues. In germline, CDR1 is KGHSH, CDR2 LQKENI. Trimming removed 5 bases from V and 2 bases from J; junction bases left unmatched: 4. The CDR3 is CASSDRGPNTGELFF. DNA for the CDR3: TGTGCCAGCTCAGACAGGGGACCCAACACCGGGGAGCTGTTTTTT.

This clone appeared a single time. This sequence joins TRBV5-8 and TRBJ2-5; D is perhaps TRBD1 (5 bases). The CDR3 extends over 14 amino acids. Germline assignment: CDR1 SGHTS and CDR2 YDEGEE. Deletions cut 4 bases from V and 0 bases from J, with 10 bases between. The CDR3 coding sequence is TGTGCCAGCAGCGATGCAGGGTACCAAGAGACCCAGTACTTC. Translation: CASSDAGYQETQYF.

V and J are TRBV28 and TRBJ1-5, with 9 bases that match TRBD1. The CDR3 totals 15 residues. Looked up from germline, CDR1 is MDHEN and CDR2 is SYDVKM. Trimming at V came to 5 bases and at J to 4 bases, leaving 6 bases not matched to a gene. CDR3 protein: CASSGTGLVNQPQHF. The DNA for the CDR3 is TGTGCCAGCAGTGGGACAGGGCTGGTAAATCAGCCCCAGCATTTT.

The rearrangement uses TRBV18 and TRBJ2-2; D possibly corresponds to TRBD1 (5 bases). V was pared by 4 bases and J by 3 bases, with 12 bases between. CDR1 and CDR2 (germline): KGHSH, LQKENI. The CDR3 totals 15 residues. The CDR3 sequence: CASSQLTVDTGELFF. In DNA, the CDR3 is TGTGCCAGCTCACAACTGACAGTAGACACCGGGGAGCTGTTTTTT.

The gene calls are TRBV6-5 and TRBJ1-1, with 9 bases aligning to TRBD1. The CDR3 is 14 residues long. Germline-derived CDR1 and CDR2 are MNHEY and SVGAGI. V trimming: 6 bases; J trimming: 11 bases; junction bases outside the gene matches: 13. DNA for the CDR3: TGTGCCAGCAGCCCAGGACAGGGGATTTTTTTTGCTTTCTTT. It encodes CASSPGQGIFFAFF.

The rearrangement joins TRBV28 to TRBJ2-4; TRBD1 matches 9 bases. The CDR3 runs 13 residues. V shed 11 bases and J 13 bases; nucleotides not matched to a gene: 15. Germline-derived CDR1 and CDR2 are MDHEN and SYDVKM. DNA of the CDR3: TGTGCCGCACGACAGGGGACAGGGAGAAAGCAGTACTTC. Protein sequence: CAARQGTGRKQYF.

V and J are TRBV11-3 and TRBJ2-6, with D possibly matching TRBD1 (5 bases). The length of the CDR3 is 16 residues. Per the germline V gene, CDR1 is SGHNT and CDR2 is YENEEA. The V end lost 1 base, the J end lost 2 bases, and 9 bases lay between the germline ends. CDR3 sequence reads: CASSLVQGPGANVLTF. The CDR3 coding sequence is TGTGCCAGCAGCTTAGTCCAGGGCCCTGGGGCCAACGTCCTGACTTTC.

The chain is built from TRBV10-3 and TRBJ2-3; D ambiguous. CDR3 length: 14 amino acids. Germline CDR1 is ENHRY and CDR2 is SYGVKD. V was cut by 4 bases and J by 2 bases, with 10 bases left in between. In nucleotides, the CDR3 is TGTGCCATCAGTGCAGAGGCGGCCACAGATACGCAGTATTTT. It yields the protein CAISAEAATDTQYF.

In nucleotides, the CDR3 is TGTGCCTGGAGTGTAGTAGGCGGGAACACTGAAGCTTTCTTT. Translated: CAWSVVGGNTEAFF. The gene calls are TRBV30 and TRBJ1-1; D gene ambiguous. In germline, CDR1 is GTSNPN, CDR2 SVGIG (reference sequence). Trimming removed 0 bases from V and 1 base from J, with 9 bases in between. The CDR3 covers 14 residues.

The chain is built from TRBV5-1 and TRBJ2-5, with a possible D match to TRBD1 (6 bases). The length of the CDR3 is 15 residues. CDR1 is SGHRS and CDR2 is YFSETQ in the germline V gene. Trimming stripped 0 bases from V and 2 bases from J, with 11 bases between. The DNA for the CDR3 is TGCGCCAGCAGCTTGGCTCGACAGGTACAAGAGACCCAGTACTTC. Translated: CASSLARQVQETQYF. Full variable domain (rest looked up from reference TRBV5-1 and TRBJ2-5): KAGVTQTPRYLIKTRGQQVTLSCSPISGHRSVSWYQQTPGQGLQFLFEYFSETQRNKGNFPGRFSGRQFSNSRSEMNVSTLELGDSALYLCASSLARQVQETQYFGPGTRLLVL.

CDR3 sequence reads: CASSMFSGGRWDTQYF. The CDR3 nucleotides read TGTGCCAGTAGTATGTTCTCGGGAGGACGGTGGGATACGCAGTATTTT. The chain carries TRBV19 and TRBJ2-3; the match to TRBD2 covers 7 bases. The V gene end was trimmed by 3 bases and the J gene end by 6 bases; junction bases not matched to a gene: 12. There are 16 residues in the CDR3. Germline V CDR1 and CDR2: LNHDA, SQIVND (reference sequence).

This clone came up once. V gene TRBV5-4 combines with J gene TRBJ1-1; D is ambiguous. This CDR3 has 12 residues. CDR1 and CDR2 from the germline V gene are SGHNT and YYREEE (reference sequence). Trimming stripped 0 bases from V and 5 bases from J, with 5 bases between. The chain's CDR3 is CASSLDETEAFF. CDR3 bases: TGTGCCAGCAGCTTGGATGAGACTGAAGCTTTCTTT.

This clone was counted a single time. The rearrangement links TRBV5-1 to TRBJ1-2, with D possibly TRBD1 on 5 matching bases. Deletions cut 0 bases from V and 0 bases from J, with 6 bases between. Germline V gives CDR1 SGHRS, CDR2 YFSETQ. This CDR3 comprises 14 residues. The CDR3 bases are TGCGCCAGCAGCTTGGACAGGACTAACTATGGCTACACCTTC. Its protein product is CASSLDRTNYGYTF.

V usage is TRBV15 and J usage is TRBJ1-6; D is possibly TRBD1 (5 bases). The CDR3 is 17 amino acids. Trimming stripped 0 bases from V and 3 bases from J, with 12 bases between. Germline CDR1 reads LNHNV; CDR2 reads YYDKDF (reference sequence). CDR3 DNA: TGTGCCACCAGCAGAGATCCGGGGGTGGACTATAATTCACCCCTCCACTTT. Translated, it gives CATSRDPGVDYNSPLHF.

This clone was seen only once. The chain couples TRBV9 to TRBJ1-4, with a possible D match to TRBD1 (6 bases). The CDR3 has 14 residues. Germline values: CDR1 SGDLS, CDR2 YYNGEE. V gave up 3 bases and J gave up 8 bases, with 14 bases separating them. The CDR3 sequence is CASSADRLGEKLFF. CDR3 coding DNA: TGTGCCAGCAGCGCCGACAGGTTAGGGGAAAAACTGTTTTTT.

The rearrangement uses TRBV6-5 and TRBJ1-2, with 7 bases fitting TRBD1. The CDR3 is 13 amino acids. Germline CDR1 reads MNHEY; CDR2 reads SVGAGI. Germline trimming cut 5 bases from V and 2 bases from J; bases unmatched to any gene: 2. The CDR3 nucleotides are TGTGCCAGCAGTCGACAGGGAAACTATGGCTACACCTTC. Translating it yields CASSRQGNYGYTF.

This CDR3 is CAWSGDRTFNTEAFF. The CDR3 DNA follows: TGTGCCTGGAGTGGGGACAGGACGTTTAACACTGAAGCTTTCTTT. The V call is TRBV30, the J call TRBJ1-1; 8 bases agree with TRBD1. CDR1 is GTSNPN and CDR2 is SVGIG in the germline V gene (reference sequence). This CDR3 comprises 15 residues. With 1 base clipped from V and 2 bases from J, the junction kept 6 bases outside the gene matches.

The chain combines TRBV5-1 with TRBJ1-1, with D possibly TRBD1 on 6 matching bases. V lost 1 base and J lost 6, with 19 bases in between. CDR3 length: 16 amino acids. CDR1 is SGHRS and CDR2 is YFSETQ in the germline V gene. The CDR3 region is CASSLSQDSPFAEAFF. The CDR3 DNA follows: TGCGCCAGCAGCTTGTCGCAGGACAGCCCTTTCGCTGAAGCTTTCTTT.